The clone carrying this T cell receptor beta chain was counted many times. The target antigen is unknown. These data belong to a study of beta chain bispecific antibodies for T cell cancers. This CDR3 spans 16 amino acids. The germline V gene has CDR1 SGHTA and CDR2 FQGNSA. Trimming removed 1 base from V and 5 bases from J, with 18 bases in between. Broader study findings: Anti-TRBV5-5 antibody staining may include highly similar TRBV5-6 cells. Most targeted TRBV signal came from the leukemia cell line cells, not normal T cells.

Either OKT3 anti-CD3 antibody or CD3/CD28 beads expanded T cells from blood mononuclear cells over about three days. Expanded T cells grew in IL-2 (roughly 100 IU/ml) plus IL-7 (around 5 ng/ml). TCRdb called the 5' RACE reads again in MiXCR, with one record for every CDR3 protein. The data show about 18,000 distinct CDR3 sequences, about 2.2% seen once. Sequenced input: healthy donor T cells cultured with leukemia cells. The chain uses TRBV7-2 and TRBJ2-7; D may be TRBD2 (7 bases). This receptor was obtained from a human donor in good health. Some clones in this sample may be carry-over from other donors' samples. CDR3 nucleotides: TGTGCCAGCAGCTTAGAAGAGGGGGGGCTCGGGGACGAGCAGTACTTC. It translates to CASSLEEGGLGDEQYF.